This TCR beta chain comes out of a study of Tregs in tolerant kidney transplant recipients. Study observations and caveats: Antigen-driven expansion was suggested because donor-specific Tregs expanded more than all Tregs in tolerant patients. Biological reproducibility was not directly addressed in this study.

Thawed PBMCs were FACS-sorted into unstimulated CD4+CD25+CD127- regulatory T cells, CD4+CD25- non-regulatory cells, CD4 and CD8 cells. Profiling relied on immunoSEQ multiplex PCR, and the TCRdb table lists in-frame clones only, not all of them. In the table there are about 100,000 clones, approximately 93% of which are singletons. With regard to this clone: Its target is not known.

Germline V lookup: CDR1 SNHLY, CDR2 FYNNEI. The CDR3 has 14 amino acids. V was pared by 11 bases and J by 0 bases, with 6 bases of the junction left unmatched. This TCR was sampled from a human donor who received a combined kidney and bone marrow transplant. The J gene is TRBJ2-2, the V gene TRBV2; 7 nucleotides match TRBD2. The sequencing used CD4+ T cells from blood, collected before the transplant. The DNA of the CDR3 is TGTGCCGGGAGACTAGCAGCGAACACCGGGGAGCTGTTTTTT. It specifies CAGRLAANTGELFF.